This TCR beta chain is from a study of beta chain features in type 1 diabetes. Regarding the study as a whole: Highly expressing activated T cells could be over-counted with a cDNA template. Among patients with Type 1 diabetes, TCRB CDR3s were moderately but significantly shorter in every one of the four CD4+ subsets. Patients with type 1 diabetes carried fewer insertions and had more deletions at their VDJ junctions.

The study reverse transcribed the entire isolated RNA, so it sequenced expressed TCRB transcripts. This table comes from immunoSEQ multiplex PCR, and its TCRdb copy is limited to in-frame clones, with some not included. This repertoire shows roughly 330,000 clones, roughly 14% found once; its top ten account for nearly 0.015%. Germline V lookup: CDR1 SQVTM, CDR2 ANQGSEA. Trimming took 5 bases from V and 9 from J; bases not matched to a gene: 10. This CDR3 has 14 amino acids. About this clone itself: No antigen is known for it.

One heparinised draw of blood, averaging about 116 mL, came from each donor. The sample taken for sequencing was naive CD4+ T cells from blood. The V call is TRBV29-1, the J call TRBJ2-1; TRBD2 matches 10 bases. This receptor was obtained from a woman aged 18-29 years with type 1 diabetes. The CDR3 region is CSVNSGRSYPEQFF. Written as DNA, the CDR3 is TGCAGCGTTAATAGCGGGAGGTCCTATCCTGAGCAGTTCTTC.